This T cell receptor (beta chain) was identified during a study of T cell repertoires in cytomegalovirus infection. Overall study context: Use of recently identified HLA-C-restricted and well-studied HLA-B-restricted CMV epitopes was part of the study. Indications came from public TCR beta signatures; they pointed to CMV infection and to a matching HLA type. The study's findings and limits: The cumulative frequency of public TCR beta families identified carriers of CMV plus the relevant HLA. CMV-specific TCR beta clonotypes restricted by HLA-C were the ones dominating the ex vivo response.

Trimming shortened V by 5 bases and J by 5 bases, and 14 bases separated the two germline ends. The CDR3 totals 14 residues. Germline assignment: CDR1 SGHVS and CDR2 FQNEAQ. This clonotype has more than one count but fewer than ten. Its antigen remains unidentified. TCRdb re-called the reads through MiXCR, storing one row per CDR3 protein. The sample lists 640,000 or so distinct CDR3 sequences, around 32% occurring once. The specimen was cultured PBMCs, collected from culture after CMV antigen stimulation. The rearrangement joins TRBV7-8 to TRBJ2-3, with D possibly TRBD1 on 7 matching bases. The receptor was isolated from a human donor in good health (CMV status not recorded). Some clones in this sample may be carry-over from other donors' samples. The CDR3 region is CASSRTQGGDTQYF. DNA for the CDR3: TGTGCCAGCAGCCGGACTCAGGGGGGAGATACGCAGTATTTT.